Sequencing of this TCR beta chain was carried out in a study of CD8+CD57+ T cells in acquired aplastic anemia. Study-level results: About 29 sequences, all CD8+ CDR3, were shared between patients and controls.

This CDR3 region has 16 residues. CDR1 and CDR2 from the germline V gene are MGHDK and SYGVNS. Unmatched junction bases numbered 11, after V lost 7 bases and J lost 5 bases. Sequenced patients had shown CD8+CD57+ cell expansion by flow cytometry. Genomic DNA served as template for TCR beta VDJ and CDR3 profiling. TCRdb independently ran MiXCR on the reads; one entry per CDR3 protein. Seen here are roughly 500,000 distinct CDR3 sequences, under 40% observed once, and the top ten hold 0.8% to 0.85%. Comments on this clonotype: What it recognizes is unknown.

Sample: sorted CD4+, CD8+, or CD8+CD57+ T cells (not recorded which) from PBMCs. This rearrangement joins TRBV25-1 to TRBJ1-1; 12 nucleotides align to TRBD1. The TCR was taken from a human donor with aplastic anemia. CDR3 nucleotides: TGTGCCAGCACCCCAACGGGACAGGGGGCGGGGACTGAAGCTTTCTTT. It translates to CASTPTGQGAGTEAFF.